These 11 T cell receptor beta chains came from one sample sequenced in a study of T cells in Graves' hyperthyroidism and ophthalmopathy (dated by TCRdb to between 2018 and 2021). Libraries were prepared through multiplex PCR. These reads were obtained on an Illumina HiSeq 2000. TCR beta CDR3 regions were amplified from RNA transcripts. The first round of RT-PCR for the TCR CDR3 was performed with the HTBI primer set and the Qiagen OneStep RT-PCR kit. Using fastp at Q25 and MiXCR, TCRdb reprocessed the public reads and kept productive beta chains. CDR3 protein duplicates are merged, each entry listing the most common genes and DNA. The sample table contains some 510,000 distinct CDR3 sequences; only one count was recorded for around 21% of them. Jointly, the top ten make up about 26% of the sample. The sequenced material came from blood. These receptors came from a man younger than 30 with Graves' hyperthyroidism.

This clonotype has ten or more counts. The rearrangement joins TRBV5-1 to TRBJ1-1; TRBD1 might be the D (5 bases). The CDR3 runs to 13 residues. Trimming took off 0 bases at V and 7 bases at J, with 10 bases between the two ends. Germline lookup yields CDR1 SGHRS and CDR2 YFSETQ. The CDR3 loop is CASSLAGLFEAFF. Written as DNA, the CDR3 is TGCGCCAGCAGCTTGGCAGGGTTGTTTGAAGCTTTCTTT.

There are a few counts of this clonotype. J is TRBJ1-2 and V is TRBV6-5; 9 bases are shared with TRBD1. CDR3 size: 14 residues. Germline CDR1 MNHEY, CDR2 SVGAGI. V shed 0 bases, J shed 5 bases, and the junction held 1 base outside the gene matches. The chain's CDR3 is CASSYSTGGYGYTF. CDR3 DNA: TGTGCCAGCAGTTACTCGACAGGGGGATATGGCTACACCTTC.

This clonotype was seen only a few times. The chain combines TRBV2 with TRBJ1-5; D possibly corresponds to TRBD1 (5 bases). The CDR3 loop spans 16 amino acids. V lost 4 bases, J lost 7 bases, and 20 bases lay in between. The V gene's germline CDR1 is SNHLY and CDR2 FYNNEI. CDR3 sequence (DNA): TGTGCCAGCAGTGGAGCGGGGGAAGGGAGTGGCCAGCCCCAGCATTTT. Protein product: CASSGAGEGSGQPQHF.

This clonotype occurred many times. The chain couples TRBV7-2 to TRBJ2-2; D unclear. The V end was cut by 10 bases, the J end by 1 base, with 13 bases between. There are 14 residues in the CDR3. Germline V gives CDR1 SGHTA, CDR2 FQGNSA. CDR3 region: CATEPDGNTGELFF. CDR3 nucleotides: TGTGCCACCGAACCGGACGGGAACACCGGGGAGCTGTTTTTT.

Ten or more counts support this clonotype. CDR3 in amino acids: CASSTGLQVEAFF. In DNA form, the CDR3 reads TGCGCCAGCAGCACCGGACTCCAAGTTGAAGCTTTCTTT. The chain is built from TRBV5-1 and TRBJ1-1, with no clear D. The CDR3 consists of 13 residues. Trimming took 4 bases from V and 7 from J, leaving 14 bases between them. CDR1 and CDR2 from the germline V gene are SGHRS and YFSETQ.

This clonotype was seen ten or more times. The chain uses TRBV30 and TRBJ1-5; D perhaps matches TRBD1 (5 bases). V was pared by 1 base and J by 7 bases, with 11 bases between. The CDR3 is 13 amino acids. The germline V gene has CDR1 GTSNPN and CDR2 SVGIG (reference sequence). The CDR3 protein is CAWSGGAKQPQHF. CDR3 in DNA: TGTGCCTGGAGTGGAGGGGCTAAGCAGCCCCAGCATTTT. Complete variable domain (other parts from reference TRBV30 and TRBJ1-5): SQTIHQWPATLVQPVGSPLSLECTVEGTSNPNLYWYRQAAGRGLQLLFYSVGIGQISSEVPQNLSASRPQDRQFILSSKKLLLSDSGFYLCAWSGGAKQPQHFGDGTRLSIL.

The sample holds many counts of this clonotype. The chain recombines TRBV11-2 with TRBJ1-2, with D unresolved. The CDR3 is 13 amino acids. The germline V gene has CDR1 SGHAT and CDR2 FQNNGV. V dropped 3 bases and J dropped 4 bases, with 9 bases sitting between them. CDR3 amino acids: CASSFKGAYGYTF. CDR3 nucleotide sequence: TGTGCCAGCAGCTTTAAGGGCGCCTATGGCTACACCTTC.

This clonotype was recorded at least ten times. V is TRBV6-2 or TRBV6-3 and J is TRBJ1-5; the D is unclear. Germline assignment: CDR1 MNHEY and CDR2 SVGEGT. The CDR3 length is 14 residues. Deletions cut 6 bases from V and 6 bases from J, with 15 bases between. CDR3 DNA: TGTGCCAGCAGCCGCGCGGGGTCCGGTCAGCCCCAGCATTTT. It translates to CASSRAGSGQPQHF.

There are many counts of this clonotype. The rearrangement joins TRBV6-1 to TRBJ2-7, with D unclear. V was pared by 7 bases and J by 4 bases, with 14 bases between. The germline CDR1 and CDR2 sequences are MNHNS and SASEGT. The CDR3 is made up of 13 amino acids. CDR3 nucleotides: TGTGCCAGCACTCCCACCTGGGCGTACGAGCAGTACTTC. Translation gives CASTPTWAYEQYF.

This clonotype appeared a few times. This chain connects TRBV27 to TRBJ1-1; the match to TRBD1 covers 7 bases. The CDR3 is made up of 15 amino acids. J gave up 1 base and V 4 bases, and 6 bases lay outside the gene matches. Per germline, CDR1 MNHEY and CDR2 SMNVEV (reference sequence). CDR3 residues: CASSSRGVPNTEAFF. For the CDR3, the DNA is TGTGCCAGCAGTTCCAGGGGGGTGCCGAACACTGAAGCTTTCTTT.

There are many counts of this clonotype. V gene TRBV18 combines with J gene TRBJ2-5; 10 bases match TRBD2. After removal of 2 bases from V and 4 bases from J, the junction contained 7 bases not matched to a gene. Germline V CDR1 and CDR2: KGHSH, LQKENI. The length of the CDR3 is 16 residues. The chain's CDR3 is CASSPLASGGSETQYF. For the CDR3, the DNA is TGTGCCAGCTCACCATTGGCTAGCGGGGGATCAGAGACCCAGTACTTC.